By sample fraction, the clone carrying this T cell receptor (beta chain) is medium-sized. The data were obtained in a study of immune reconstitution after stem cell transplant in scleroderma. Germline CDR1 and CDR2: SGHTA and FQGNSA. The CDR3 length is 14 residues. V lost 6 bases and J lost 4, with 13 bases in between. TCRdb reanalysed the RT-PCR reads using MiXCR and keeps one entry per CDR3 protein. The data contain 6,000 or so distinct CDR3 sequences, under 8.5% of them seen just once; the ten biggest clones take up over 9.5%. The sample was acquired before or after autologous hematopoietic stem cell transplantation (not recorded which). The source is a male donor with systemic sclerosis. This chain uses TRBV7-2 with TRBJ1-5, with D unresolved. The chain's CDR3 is CASSYSVDNQPQHF. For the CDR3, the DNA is TGTGCCAGCAGTTATTCGGTGGATAATCAGCCCCAGCATTTT.